Listed below are T cell receptor beta chains from one sample, sequenced in a study of blood T cell repertoires in COVID-19. The data were produced by immunoSEQ multiplex PCR, yet TCRdb's version contains in-frame clones alone and is incomplete. The sample yields about 200,000 clones, 86% seen once. What was sequenced was peripheral blood. The receptors derive from a woman aged 45-60 years with acute or convalescent COVID-19. CDR3s include the opening cysteine and the closing phenylalanine or tryptophan. The D gene is left open where the match is weak. The size of a clone is reported for some rows only, either as once, few or many, or as a class for expanded clones.

>TRBD1|TRBV7-2|NA|18|TRBJ1-2
TGTGCCAGCAGCCAACAACCGGTCAACTGGGACAGGGTAAACGGCTACACCTTC
CASSQQPVNWDRVNGYTF
>NA|TRBV3-1/TRBV3-2|many|13|TRBJ2-3
TGTGCCAGCAGCCAGAGCAAGAACTCTCCGCTGTATTTT
CASSQSKNSPLYF
>TRBD1|TRBV5-1|NA|17|TRBJ1-6
TGCGCCAGCAGCCGACAGGGAGAAGGGGTCTATAATTCACCCCTCCACTTT
CASSRQGEGVYNSPLHF
>NA|TRBV4-3|NA|17|TRBJ1-4
TGCGCCAGCAGCCAAGATAGGACAGTAAGAACTAATGAAAAACTGTTTTTT
CASSQDRTVRTNEKLFF
>TRBD1|TRBV6-5|NA|14|TRBJ1-2
TGTGCCAGCAGCCCAGGGGGCGGTATCTATGGCTACACCTTC
CASSPGGGIYGYTF
>NA|TRBV18|NA|12|TRBJ2-7
TGTGCCAGCTCCCCTGAGGGCAAAGAGCAGTACTTC
CASSPEGKEQYF
>TRBD1|TRBV19|NA|15|TRBJ1-4
TGTGCCAGTAGTTCTACGACAGGACAGGGCGAAAAACTGTTTTTT
CASSSTTGQGEKLFF
>NA|TRBV5-6|medium-sized|13|TRBJ1-2
TGTGCCAGCAGCTTGACAGCCTCCTATGGCTACACCTTC
CASSLTASYGYTF
>TRBD1|TRBV19|NA|14|TRBJ1-2
TGTGCCAGTAGTATAGAGGCAGGGGGGTATGGCTACACCTTC
CASSIEAGGYGYTF
>TRBD1|TRBV15|NA|15|TRBJ1-5
TGTGCCACCAGCACCAGGGGGAATAGCAATCAGCCCCAGCATTTT
CATSTRGNSNQPQHF
>TRBD2|TRBV5-1|NA|18|TRBJ2-3
TGCGCCAGCAGCTTGGCTCTAGCGGCGATCAGGGTCGCAGATACGCAGTATTTT
CASSLALAAIRVADTQYF